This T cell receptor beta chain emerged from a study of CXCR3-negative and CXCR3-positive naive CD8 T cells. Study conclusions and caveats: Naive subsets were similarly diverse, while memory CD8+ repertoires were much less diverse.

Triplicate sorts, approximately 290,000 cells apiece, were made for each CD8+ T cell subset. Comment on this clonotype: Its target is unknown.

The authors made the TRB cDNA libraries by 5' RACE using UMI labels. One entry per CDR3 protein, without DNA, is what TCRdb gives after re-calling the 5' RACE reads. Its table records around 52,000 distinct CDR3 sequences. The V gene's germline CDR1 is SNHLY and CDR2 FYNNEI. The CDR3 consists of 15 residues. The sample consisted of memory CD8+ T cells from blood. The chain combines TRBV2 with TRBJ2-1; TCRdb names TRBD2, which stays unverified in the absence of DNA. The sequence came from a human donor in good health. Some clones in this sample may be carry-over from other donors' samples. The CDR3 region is CASSRTGSSYNEQFF.